This T cell receptor (beta chain) appears in the sequencing data of a study of blood T cell repertoires in COVID-19. Background on the study: The study drew acute and convalescent COVID-19 samples from the United States, Italy and Spain. T cells, B-cell-depleted T cells, or PBMCs supplied cDNA or gDNA.

This table comes from immunoSEQ multiplex PCR, and its TCRdb copy is limited to in-frame clones, with some not included. The table has under 45,000 clones, around 85% seen once. V lost 6 bases and J 1 base, leaving 9 bases between the germline ends. The CDR3 is 13 residues long. Per the germline V gene, CDR1 is SNHLY and CDR2 is FYNNEI. The clonotype comes from a man in his sixties with active or convalescent COVID-19. The sequenced sample consisted of peripheral blood. The J gene is TRBJ1-2, the V gene TRBV2; D remains ambiguous. CDR3 nucleotides: TGTGCCAGCAGAGCTGGTTTTAACTATGGCTACACCTTC. Translated: CASRAGFNYGYTF. Variable domain in full (rest from reference TRBV2 and TRBJ1-2): EPEVTQTPSHQVTQMGQEVILRCVPISNHLYFYWYRQILGQKVEFLVSFYNNEISEKSEIFDDQFSVERPDGSNFTLKIRSTKLEDSAMYFCASRAGFNYGYTFGSGTRLTVV.